This note documents a single T cell receptor (beta chain) sequence. The sample originates from a study of cytomegalovirus exposure and HLA in healthy donors. The primer mix had 60 Vbeta and 13 Jbeta primers. The assay was immunoSEQ multiplex PCR, and TCRdb's table has in-frame clones only and misses some. Altogether 90,000 to 100,000 clones are present, about 80% being singletons, with the ten largest covering roughly 2%. Sequencing used PBMCs. The clonotype originates from a man aged 40-50 years in good health and CMV-seronegative.

The CDR3 DNA follows: TGTGCCAGCAGTTTAAAAGGGGGACCTAACTATGGCTACACCTTC. It encodes CASSLKGGPNYGYTF. The gene calls are TRBV28 and TRBJ1-2, with D possibly TRBD1 on 6 matching bases. This CDR3 has 15 residues. The V end was cut by 2 bases, the J end by 0 bases, with 10 bases between. Germline CDR1 is MDHEN and CDR2 is SYDVKM.